Listed below are T cell receptor beta chains from one sample, sequenced in a study of identical twins. From the 5' RACE reads, TCRdb called clonotypes with MiXCR, one entry per CDR3 protein. This sample carries around 1.7 million distinct CDR3 sequences, roughly 35% of them seen once, and the ten largest clones take about 0.27%. Input material: cord blood. These receptors originate from a newborn girl in good health. The CDR3 runs from the conserved cysteine through the conserved F or W. Fields, in order: CDR3 length, J gene, V gene, D gene, clone size, CDR3 protein, CDR3 DNA. The D gene is left open where the match is weak. Only some rows state a clone size, as once, few, many or a class for expanded clones.

15 TRBJ2-5 TRBV10-3 NA few CAISEIRTAQETQYF TGTGCCATCAGTGAGATTCGGACAGCTCAAGAGACCCAGTACTTC
13 TRBJ1-2 TRBV20-1 NA NA CSARPGGDYGYTF TGCAGTGCTAGACCCGGGGGCGACTATGGCTACACCTTC
17 TRBJ2-3 TRBV9 NA NA CASSVLPWGRSTDTQYF TGTGCCAGCAGCGTACTACCGTGGGGGCGTAGCACAGATACGCAGTATTTT
13 TRBJ1-5 TRBV20-1 NA NA CSGSGLDNQPQHF TGCAGTGGAAGCGGGCTCGACAATCAGCCCCAGCATTTT
12 TRBJ2-1 TRBV29-1 NA many CSVEVRPNEQFF TGCAGCGTTGAGGTCCGGCCCAATGAGCAGTTCTTC
16 TRBJ1-2 TRBV28 NA few CASSGARGRLGDGYTF TGTGCCAGCAGCGGGGCAAGGGGACGACTTGGGGATGGCTACACCTTC
13 TRBJ2-5 TRBV11-3 NA NA CASSERGKETQYF TGTGCCAGCAGTGAAAGGGGCAAAGAGACCCAGTACTTC
17 TRBJ2-1 TRBV20-1 TRBD2 NA CSARLAGGPLLYNEQFF TGCAGTGCTCGACTAGCGGGTGGGCCCCTACTCTACAATGAGCAGTTCTTC
16 TRBJ1-1 TRBV6-1 NA NA CASRERETRMNTEAFF TGTGCCAGCAGGGAGCGGGAGACCAGAATGAACACTGAAGCTTTCTTT
14 TRBJ2-3 TRBV27 NA NA CASSLNVVGDTQYF TGTGCCAGCAGTTTAAACGTTGTGGGAGATACGCAGTATTTT
13 TRBJ2-5 TRBV29-1 TRBD2 few CSGSGSRGETQYF TGCAGCGGTAGCGGGTCTAGGGGAGAGACCCAGTACTTC
16 TRBJ1-5 TRBV28 NA NA CASSRLNGGGNQPQHF TGTGCCAGCAGTCGCCTTAATGGGGGGGGCAATCAGCCCCAGCATTTT
17 TRBJ2-7 TRBV28 TRBD1 NA CASSLWGTGAYHYEQYF TGTGCCAGCAGTTTATGGGGGACAGGGGCCTACCACTACGAGCAGTACTTC
19 TRBJ2-5 TRBV27 TRBD2 once CASSLLPPGLAGNNNEQYF TGTGCCAGCAGTTTATTACCACCGGGACTAGCGGGAAATAACAATGAGCAGTACTTC
14 TRBJ2-1 TRBV5-1 NA few CASSLERSYHEQFF TGCGCCAGCAGCTTGGAGAGATCCTACCATGAGCAGTTCTTC
14 TRBJ2-3 TRBV5-1 NA NA CAISLGQGADTQYF TGCGCCATCAGCTTGGGTCAAGGGGCAGATACGCAGTATTTT
16 TRBJ2-3 TRBV10-1 TRBD2 NA CASSAGLADLTDTQYF TGCGCCAGCAGTGCCGGACTAGCGGACCTCACAGATACGCAGTATTTT
12 TRBJ2-3 TRBV9 NA few CASSEFTDTQYF TGTGCCAGCAGCGAGTTCACAGATACGCAGTATTTT
15 TRBJ2-1 TRBV2 NA NA CASTGGGPRNNEQFF TGTGCCAGCACCGGCGGAGGGCCAAGGAACAATGAGCAGTTCTTC
14 TRBJ2-1 TRBV5-1 NA few CASSLGRGENEQFF TGCGCCAGCAGCTTGGGCAGGGGAGAGAATGAGCAGTTCTTC
16 TRBJ2-1 TRBV4-1 TRBD2 NA CASSPSKGLAASEQFF TGCGCCAGCAGCCCGTCCAAGGGACTAGCGGCCAGTGAGCAGTTCTTC
14 TRBJ2-1 TRBV12-3/TRBV12-4 TRBD1 NA CASRRTGGGDEQFF TGTGCCAGCCGTCGGACAGGGGGAGGGGATGAGCAGTTCTTC
17 TRBJ2-3 TRBV27 TRBD2 NA CASSLFPSGRGTDTQYF TGTGCCAGCAGTTTATTCCCTAGCGGGAGGGGCACAGATACGCAGTATTTT